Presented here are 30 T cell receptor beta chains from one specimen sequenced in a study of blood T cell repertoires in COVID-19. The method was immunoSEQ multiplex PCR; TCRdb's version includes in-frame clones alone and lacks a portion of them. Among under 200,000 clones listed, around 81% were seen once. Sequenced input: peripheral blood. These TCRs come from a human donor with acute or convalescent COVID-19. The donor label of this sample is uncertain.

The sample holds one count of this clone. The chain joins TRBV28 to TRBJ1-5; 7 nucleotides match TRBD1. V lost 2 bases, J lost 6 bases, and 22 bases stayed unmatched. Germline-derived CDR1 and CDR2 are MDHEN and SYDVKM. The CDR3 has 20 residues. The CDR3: CASSLLKGAGFGDSRQPQHF. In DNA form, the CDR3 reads TGTGCCAGCAGTTTACTCAAAGGAGCCGGGTTCGGGGACAGCCGTCAGCCCCAGCATTTT.

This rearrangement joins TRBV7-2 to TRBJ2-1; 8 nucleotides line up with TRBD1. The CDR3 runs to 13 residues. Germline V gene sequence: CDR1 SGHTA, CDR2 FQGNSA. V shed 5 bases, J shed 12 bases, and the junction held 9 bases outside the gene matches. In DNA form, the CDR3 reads TGTGCCAGCAGCACGGAGACAGGGGCAGGGCAGTTCTTC. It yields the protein CASSTETGAGQFF.

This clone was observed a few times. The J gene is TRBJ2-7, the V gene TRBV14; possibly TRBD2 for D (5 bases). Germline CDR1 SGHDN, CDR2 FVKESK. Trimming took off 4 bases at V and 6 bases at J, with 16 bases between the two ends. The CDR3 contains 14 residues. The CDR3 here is CASSPLRDWGEQYF. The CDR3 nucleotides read TGTGCCAGCAGCCCCCTACGGGATTGGGGCGAGCAGTACTTC.

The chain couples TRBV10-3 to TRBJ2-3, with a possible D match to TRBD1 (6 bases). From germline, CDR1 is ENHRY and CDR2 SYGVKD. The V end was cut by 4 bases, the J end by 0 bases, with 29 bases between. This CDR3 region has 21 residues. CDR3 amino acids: CAISAGKFRSRGLTSTDTQYF. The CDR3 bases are TGTGCCATCAGTGCAGGGAAGTTTAGGTCCAGGGGATTAACTAGCACAGATACGCAGTATTTT.

The CDR3 sequence: CASSFGQRATEAFF. The CDR3 bases are TGTGCCAGCAGCTTCGGCCAGAGGGCCACTGAAGCTTTCTTT. V usage is TRBV6-2 or TRBV6-3 and J usage is TRBJ1-1; unclear D gene. The CDR3 consists of 14 residues. V lost 6 bases and J 4 bases, leaving 15 bases between the germline ends. Per the germline V gene, CDR1 is MNHEY and CDR2 is SVGEGT.

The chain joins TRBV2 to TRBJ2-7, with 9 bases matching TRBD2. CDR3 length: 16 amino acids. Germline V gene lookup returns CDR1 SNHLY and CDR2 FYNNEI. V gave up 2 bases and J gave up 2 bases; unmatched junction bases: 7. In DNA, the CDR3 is TGTGCCAGCAGTGAACGAAGGACTAGCGAGACCTACGAGCAGTACTTC. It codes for CASSERRTSETYEQYF.

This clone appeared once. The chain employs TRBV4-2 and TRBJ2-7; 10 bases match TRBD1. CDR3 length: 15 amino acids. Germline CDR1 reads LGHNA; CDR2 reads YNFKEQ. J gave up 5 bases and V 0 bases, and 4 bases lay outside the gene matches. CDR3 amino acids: CASSQDRQGANEQYF. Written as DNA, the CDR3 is TGTGCCAGCAGCCAAGATCGACAGGGGGCTAACGAGCAGTACTTC.

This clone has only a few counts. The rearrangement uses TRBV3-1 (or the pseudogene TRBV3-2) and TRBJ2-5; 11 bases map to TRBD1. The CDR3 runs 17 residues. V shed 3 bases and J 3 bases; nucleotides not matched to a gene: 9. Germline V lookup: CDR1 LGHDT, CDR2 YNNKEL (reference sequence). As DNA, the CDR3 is TGTGCCAGCAGCCAGAAAAGGACAGGGGGCCGGGAAGAGACCCAGTACTTC. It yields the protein CASSQKRTGGREETQYF.

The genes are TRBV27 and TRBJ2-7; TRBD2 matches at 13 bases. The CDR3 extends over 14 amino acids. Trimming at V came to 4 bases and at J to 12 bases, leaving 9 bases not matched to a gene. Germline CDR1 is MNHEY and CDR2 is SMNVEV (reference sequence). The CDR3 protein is CASSSSGTSGVRYF. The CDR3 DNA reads TGTGCCAGCAGTTCCTCAGGGACTAGCGGGGTGCGGTACTTC.

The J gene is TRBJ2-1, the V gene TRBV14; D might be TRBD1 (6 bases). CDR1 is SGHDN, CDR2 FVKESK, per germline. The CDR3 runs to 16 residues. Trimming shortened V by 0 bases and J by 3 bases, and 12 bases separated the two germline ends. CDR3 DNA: TGTGCCAGCAGCCAAGATCTCGGACAGTTCTACAATGAGCAGTTCTTC. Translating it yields CASSQDLGQFYNEQFF.

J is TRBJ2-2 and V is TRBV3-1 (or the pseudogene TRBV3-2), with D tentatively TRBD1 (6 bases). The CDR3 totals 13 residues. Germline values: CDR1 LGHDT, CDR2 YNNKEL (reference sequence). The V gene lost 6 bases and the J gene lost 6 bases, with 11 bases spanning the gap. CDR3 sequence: CASRVSGAGELFF. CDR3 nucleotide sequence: TGTGCCAGCAGAGTATCAGGGGCCGGGGAGCTGTTTTTT.

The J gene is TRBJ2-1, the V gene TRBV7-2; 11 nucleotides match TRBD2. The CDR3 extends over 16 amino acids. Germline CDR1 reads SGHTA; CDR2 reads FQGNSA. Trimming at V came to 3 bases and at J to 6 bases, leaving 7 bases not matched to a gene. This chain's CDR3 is CASSFPGLAGTNEQFF. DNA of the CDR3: TGTGCCAGCAGCTTCCCAGGACTAGCGGGTACCAATGAGCAGTTCTTC.

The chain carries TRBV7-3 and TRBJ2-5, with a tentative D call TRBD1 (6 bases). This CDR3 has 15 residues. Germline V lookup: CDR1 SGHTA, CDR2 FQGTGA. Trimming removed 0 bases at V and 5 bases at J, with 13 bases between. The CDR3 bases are TGTGCCAGCAGCTTAACGGGGGCGCCCCGGGAGACCCAGTACTTC. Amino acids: CASSLTGAPRETQYF.

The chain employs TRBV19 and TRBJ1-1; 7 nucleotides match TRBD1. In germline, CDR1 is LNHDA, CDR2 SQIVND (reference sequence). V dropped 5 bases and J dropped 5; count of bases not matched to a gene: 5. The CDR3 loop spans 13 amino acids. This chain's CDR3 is CASSEQGRTEAFF. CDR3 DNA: TGTGCCAGTAGTGAACAGGGGAGAACTGAAGCTTTCTTT.

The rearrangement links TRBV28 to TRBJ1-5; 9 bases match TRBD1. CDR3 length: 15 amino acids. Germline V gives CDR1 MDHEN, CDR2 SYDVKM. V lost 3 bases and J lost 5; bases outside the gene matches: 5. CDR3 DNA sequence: TGTGCCAGCAGTTTCGGACAGGGGAGGGATCAGCCCCAGCATTTT. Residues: CASSFGQGRDQPQHF.

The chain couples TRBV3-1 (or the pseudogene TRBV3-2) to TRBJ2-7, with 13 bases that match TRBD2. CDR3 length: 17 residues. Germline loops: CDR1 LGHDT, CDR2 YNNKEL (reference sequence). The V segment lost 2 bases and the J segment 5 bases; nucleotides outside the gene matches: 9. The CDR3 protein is CASSQLGLAGPLDEQYF. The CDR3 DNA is TGTGCCAGCAGCCAACTGGGACTAGCGGGGCCTCTAGACGAGCAGTACTTC.

The DNA of the CDR3 is TGTGCCAGCAGCGTAGTCGACAGGGTCACCGGGGAGCTGTTTTTT. It specifies CASSVVDRVTGELFF. This sequence joins TRBV9 and TRBJ2-2, with TRBD1 identical over 7 bases. J gave up 4 bases and V 0 bases, and 3 bases lay outside the gene matches. CDR1 is SGDLS and CDR2 is YYNGEE in the germline V gene. There are 15 residues in the CDR3. The whole variable domain, remainder taken from reference TRBV9 and TRBJ2-2, is DSGVTQTPKHLITATGQRVTLRCSPRSGDLSVYWYQQSLDQGLQFLIQYYNGEERAKGNILERFSAQQFPDLHSELNLSSLELGDSALYFCASSVVDRVTGELFFGEGSRLTVL.

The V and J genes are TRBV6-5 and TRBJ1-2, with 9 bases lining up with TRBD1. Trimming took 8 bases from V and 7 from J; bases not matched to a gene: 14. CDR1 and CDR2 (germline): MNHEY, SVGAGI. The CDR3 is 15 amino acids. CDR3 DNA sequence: TGTGCCAGCGGTTTGCCCCAACAGGGGGCAGGTGGCTACACCTTC. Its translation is CASGLPQQGAGGYTF.

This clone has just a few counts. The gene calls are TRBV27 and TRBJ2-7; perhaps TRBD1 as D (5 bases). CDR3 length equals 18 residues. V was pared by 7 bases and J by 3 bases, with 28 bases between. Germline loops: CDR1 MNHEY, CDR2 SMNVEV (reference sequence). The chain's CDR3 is CASTPRGGSIVSIYEQYF. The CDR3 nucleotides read TGTGCCAGCACCCCTAGGGGTGGTTCGATAGTCTCGATCTACGAGCAGTACTTC.

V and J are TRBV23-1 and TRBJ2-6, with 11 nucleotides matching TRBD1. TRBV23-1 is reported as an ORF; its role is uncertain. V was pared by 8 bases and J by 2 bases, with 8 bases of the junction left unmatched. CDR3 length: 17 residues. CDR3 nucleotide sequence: TGCGCCAGCTTCCGGGACAGGGGGTATCCTGGGGCCAACGTCCTGACTTTC. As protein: CASFRDRGYPGANVLTF.

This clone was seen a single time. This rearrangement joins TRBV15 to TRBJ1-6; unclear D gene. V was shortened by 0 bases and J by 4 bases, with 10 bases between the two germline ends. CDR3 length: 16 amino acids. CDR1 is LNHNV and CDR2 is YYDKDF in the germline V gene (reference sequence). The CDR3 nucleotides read TGTGCCACCAGCAGAGATCCCGGGAATTATAATTCACCCCTCCACTTT. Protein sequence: CATSRDPGNYNSPLHF.

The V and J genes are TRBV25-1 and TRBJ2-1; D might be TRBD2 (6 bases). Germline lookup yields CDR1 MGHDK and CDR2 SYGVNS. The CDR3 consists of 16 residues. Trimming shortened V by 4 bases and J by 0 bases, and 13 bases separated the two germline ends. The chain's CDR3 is CASSARDGSSYNEQFF. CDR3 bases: TGTGCCAGCAGTGCCCGGGACGGGAGCTCCTACAATGAGCAGTTCTTC.

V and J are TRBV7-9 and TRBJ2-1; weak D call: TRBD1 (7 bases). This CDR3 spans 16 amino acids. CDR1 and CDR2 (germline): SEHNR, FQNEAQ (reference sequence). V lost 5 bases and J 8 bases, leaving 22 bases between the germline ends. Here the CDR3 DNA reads TGTGCCAGCAGCCTGGGGGCGGCAGGGGGGACGGATGAGCAGTTCTTC. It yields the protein CASSLGAAGGTDEQFF.

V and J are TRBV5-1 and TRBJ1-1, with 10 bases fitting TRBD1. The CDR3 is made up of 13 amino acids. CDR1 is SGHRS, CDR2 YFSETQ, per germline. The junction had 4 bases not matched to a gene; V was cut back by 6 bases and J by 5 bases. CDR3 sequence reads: CASTGTGETEAFF. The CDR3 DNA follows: TGCGCCAGCACCGGGACAGGGGAGACTGAAGCTTTCTTT.

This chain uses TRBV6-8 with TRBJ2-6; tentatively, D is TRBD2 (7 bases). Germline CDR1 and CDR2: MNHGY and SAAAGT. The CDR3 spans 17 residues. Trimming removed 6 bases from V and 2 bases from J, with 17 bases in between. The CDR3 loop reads CASSARGAAPGANVLTF. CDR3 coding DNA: TGTGCCAGCAGCGCCCGGGGGGCGGCTCCTGGGGCCAACGTCCTGACTTTC.

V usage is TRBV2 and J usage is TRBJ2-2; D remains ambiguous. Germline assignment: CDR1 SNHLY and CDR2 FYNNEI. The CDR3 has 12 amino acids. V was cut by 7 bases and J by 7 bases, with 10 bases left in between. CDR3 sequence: CASTPTGGELFF. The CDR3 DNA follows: TGTGCCAGCACCCCGACGGGCGGGGAGCTGTTTTTT. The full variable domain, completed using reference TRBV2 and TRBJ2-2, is EPEVTQTPSHQVTQMGQEVILRCVPISNHLYFYWYRQILGQKVEFLVSFYNNEISEKSEIFDDQFSVERPDGSNFTLKIRSTKLEDSAMYFCASTPTGGELFFGEGSRLTVL.

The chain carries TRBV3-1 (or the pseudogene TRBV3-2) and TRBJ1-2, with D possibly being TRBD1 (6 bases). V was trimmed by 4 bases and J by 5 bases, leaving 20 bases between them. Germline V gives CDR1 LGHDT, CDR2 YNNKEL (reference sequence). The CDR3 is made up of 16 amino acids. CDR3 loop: CASSLADRWKGYGYTF. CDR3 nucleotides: TGTGCCAGCAGCCTTGCAGACAGGTGGAAAGGGTATGGCTACACCTTC.

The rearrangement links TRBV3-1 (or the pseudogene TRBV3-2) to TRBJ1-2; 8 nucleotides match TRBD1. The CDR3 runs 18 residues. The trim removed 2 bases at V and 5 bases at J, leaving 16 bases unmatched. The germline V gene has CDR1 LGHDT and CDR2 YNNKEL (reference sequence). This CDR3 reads CASSQFETGDGTGYGYTF. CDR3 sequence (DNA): TGTGCCAGCAGCCAATTCGAGACAGGGGATGGGACTGGATATGGCTACACCTTC.

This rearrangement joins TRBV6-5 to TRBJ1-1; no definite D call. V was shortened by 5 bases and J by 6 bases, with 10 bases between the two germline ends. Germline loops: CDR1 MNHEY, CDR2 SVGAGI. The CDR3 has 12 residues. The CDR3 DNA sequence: TGTGCCAGCAGTATGGCCAGCGCTGAAGCTTTCTTT. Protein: CASSMASAEAFF.

CDR3 sequence reads: CASSRQGARETQYF. In DNA, the CDR3 is TGTGCCAGCAGCAGACAGGGGGCCCGGGAGACCCAGTACTTC. The chain uses TRBV27 and TRBJ2-5, with 10 nucleotides matching TRBD1. In germline, CDR1 is MNHEY, CDR2 SMNVEV (reference sequence). Unmatched junction bases numbered 6, after V lost 6 bases and J lost 5 bases. CDR3 size: 14 residues.